These 30 T cell receptor beta chains share one sample of origin, sequenced in a study of control samples from healthy donors and cancer patients. The assay was immunoSEQ multiplex PCR, and TCRdb's table has in-frame clones only and misses some. Of some 90,000 clones in the sample, 80% to 95% are singletons; the top ten hold over 0.75%. The sequenced sample consisted of blood. The receptor source for this set is a woman in her twenties or thirties in good health.

The chain couples TRBV6-1 to TRBJ2-7; weak D call: TRBD2 (5 bases). The germline V gene encodes CDR1 MNHNS and CDR2 SASEGT. V was shortened by 2 bases and J by 2 bases, with 10 bases between the two germline ends. This CDR3 comprises 14 residues. Here the CDR3 DNA reads TGTGCCAGCAGTGAACTAGAGGAGGCCTACGAGCAGTACTTC. This sequence encodes CASSELEEAYEQYF.

This chain links TRBV10-3 with TRBJ2-7; D not resolved. The CDR3 length is 12 residues. The V gene lost 7 bases and the J gene lost 4 bases, with 11 bases spanning the gap. Germline values: CDR1 ENHRY, CDR2 SYGVKD. CDR3 nucleotides: TGTGCCATCAAAGGGTTATCGTACGAGCAGTACTTC. Its protein product is CAIKGLSYEQYF.

The rearrangement joins TRBV6-1 to TRBJ1-2, with D unclear. V was shortened by 3 bases and J by 4 bases, with 18 bases between the two germline ends. This CDR3 contains 16 residues. Germline-derived CDR1 and CDR2 are MNHNS and SASEGT. CDR3 residues: CASSDSGEWSFYGYTF. CDR3 nucleotide sequence: TGTGCCAGCAGTGATAGTGGGGAATGGAGCTTCTATGGCTACACCTTC.

The CDR3: CASSLGAVVNEKLFF. In DNA form, the CDR3 reads TGTGCCAGCAGCTTGGGGGCGGTGGTTAATGAAAAACTGTTTTTT. J is TRBJ1-4 and V is TRBV7-9, with D possibly matching TRBD1 (6 bases). Germline values: CDR1 SEHNR, CDR2 FQNEAQ (reference sequence). The CDR3 covers 15 residues. Trimming took off 3 bases at V and 4 bases at J, with 12 bases between the two ends.

The gene calls are TRBV7-9 and TRBJ1-2, with 9 nucleotides matching TRBD1. The CDR3 spans 15 residues. The V segment lost 4 bases and the J segment 2 bases; nucleotides outside the gene matches: 5. CDR1 and CDR2 from the germline V gene are SEHNR and FQNEAQ (reference sequence). CDR3 DNA: TGTGCCAGCAGCTCGACCGGGACAGGGAACTATGGCTACACCTTC. It yields the protein CASSSTGTGNYGYTF. Combining the CDR3 with reference TRBV7-9 and TRBJ1-2 gives the whole variable domain DTGVSQNPRHKITKRGQNVTFRCDPISEHNRLYWYRQTLGQGPEFLTYFQNEAQLEKSRLLSDRFSAERPKGSFSTLEIQRTEQGDSAMYLCASSSTGTGNYGYTFGSGTRLTVV.

This chain uses TRBV3-1 (or the pseudogene TRBV3-2) with TRBJ1-3, with TRBD1 as a possible D gene (5 bases). Trimming removed 0 bases at V and 4 bases at J, with 13 bases between. CDR1 and CDR2 from the germline V gene are LGHDT and YNNKEL (reference sequence). This CDR3 is 16 amino acids long. CDR3 DNA: TGTGCCAGCAGCCAAGATTTGGGGGTGAGAGGAAACACCATATATTTT. This codes for CASSQDLGVRGNTIYF.

CDR3 sequence: CASNQKTSGDNEQFF. CDR3 coding DNA: TGTGCCAGCAACCAAAAGACTAGCGGGGACAATGAGCAGTTCTTC. The chain links TRBV6-5 to TRBJ2-1; 11 bases fit TRBD2. In germline, CDR1 is MNHEY, CDR2 SVGAGI. The length of the CDR3 is 15 residues. The V gene end was trimmed by 7 bases and the J gene end by 5 bases; junction bases not matched to a gene: 7.

The rearrangement links TRBV11-3 to TRBJ2-5; D is uncertain. Deletions cut 5 bases from V and 5 bases from J, with 12 bases between. Germline-derived CDR1 and CDR2 are SGHNT and YENEEA. The CDR3 spans 13 residues. CDR3 nucleotide sequence: TGTGCCAGCAGCGTCAATGTTATCGAGACCCAGTACTTC. This codes for CASSVNVIETQYF. Looking up the rest from reference TRBV11-3 and TRBJ2-5 gives the full variable domain: EAGVVQSPRYKIIEKKQPVAFWCNPISGHNTLYWYLQNLGQGPELLIRYENEEAVDDSQLPKDRFSAERLKGVDSTLKIQPAELGDSAVYLCASSVNVIETQYFGPGTRLLVL.

V usage is TRBV7-8 and J usage is TRBJ1-1; D is unresolved. Trimming took off 5 bases at V and 0 bases at J, with 10 bases between the two ends. Germline V gene data show CDR1 as SGHVS and CDR2 as FQNEAQ. The CDR3 spans 14 residues. CDR3 protein: CASSVRVMNTEAFF. The CDR3 DNA reads as TGTGCCAGCAGCGTACGGGTAATGAACACTGAAGCTTTCTTT.

This clone was found once. J is TRBJ1-5 and V is TRBV5-1, with TRBD1 matching 8 bases. Unmatched junction bases numbered 2, after V lost 4 bases and J lost 5 bases. CDR1 and CDR2 from the germline V gene are SGHRS and YFSETQ. The CDR3 sequence is 13 residues long. In nucleotides, the CDR3 is TGCGCCAGCAGCATGGGACAGGATCAGCCCCAGCATTTT. This sequence encodes CASSMGQDQPQHF.

The rearrangement links TRBV4-1 to TRBJ2-2, with unresolved D. CDR1 and CDR2 (germline): MGHRA, YSYEKL. The V end was cut by 4 bases, the J end by 0 bases, with 6 bases between. The CDR3 runs 14 residues. The CDR3 bases are TGCGCCAGCAGCCTCGACCCGAACACCGGGGAGCTGTTTTTT. Protein: CASSLDPNTGELFF.

V and J are TRBV6-5 and TRBJ1-6, with 7 nucleotides matching TRBD1. The CDR3 length is 13 residues. Germline assignment: CDR1 MNHEY and CDR2 SVGAGI. The V segment lost 6 bases and the J segment 7 bases; nucleotides outside the gene matches: 3. The CDR3: CASRDRPNSPLHF. The CDR3 DNA sequence: TGTGCCAGCAGGGACAGGCCCAATTCACCCCTCCACTTT.

The rearrangement uses TRBV5-4 and TRBJ2-7, with TRBD2 matching over 8 bases. The length of the CDR3 is 13 residues. The V gene's germline CDR1 is SGHNT and CDR2 YYREEE (reference sequence). V shed 4 bases, J shed 9 bases, and the junction held 9 bases outside the gene matches. CDR3 sequence (DNA): TGTGCCAGCAGCAGAGGTGCGGGGGGTGGGCAGTACTTC. It codes for CASSRGAGGGQYF.

This chain uses TRBV5-1 with TRBJ2-3, with unresolved D. The germline V and J ends were trimmed by 0 bases and 2 bases, with 7 bases remaining between them. Germline V gene sequence: CDR1 SGHRS, CDR2 YFSETQ. The CDR3 extends over 14 amino acids. CDR3 sequence (DNA): TGCGCCAGCAGCTTGGATCCCCTCACAGATACGCAGTATTTT. The encoded protein is CASSLDPLTDTQYF.

The chain uses TRBV4-1 and TRBJ1-4, with TRBD1 identical over 11 bases. The J segment lost 8 bases and the V segment lost 2 bases, leaving 10 bases of the junction unmatched. In germline, CDR1 is MGHRA, CDR2 YSYEKL. The CDR3 consists of 17 residues. As DNA, the CDR3 is TGCGCCAGCAGCCAAAACGCCTCGGGACAGGGGGGGGAAAAACTGTTTTTT. This translates into CASSQNASGQGGEKLFF.

CDR3 nucleotide sequence: TGTGCCAGTAGTCAGGACAGGGCTCCTGTGTATAGCAATCAGCCCCAGCATTTT. This gives the protein CASSQDRAPVYSNQPQHF. The V call is TRBV19, the J call TRBJ1-5; 8 bases map to TRBD1. The CDR3 runs 18 residues. Germline lookup yields CDR1 LNHDA and CDR2 SQIVND (reference sequence). V was pared by 5 bases and J by 0 bases, with 12 bases of the junction left unmatched.

DNA for the CDR3: TGTGCCAGCAGCCACGATTACAGGGGAAGAGAAAAACTGTTTTTT. As protein: CASSHDYRGREKLFF. The chain is built from TRBV4-2 and TRBJ1-4; 7 positions match TRBD1. Germline V lookup: CDR1 LGHNA, CDR2 YNFKEQ. With V trimmed by 3 bases and J by 8 bases, 9 bases remained unmatched. The CDR3 extends over 15 amino acids.

V usage is TRBV29-1 and J usage is TRBJ1-1, with TRBD1 matching over 7 bases. CDR1 and CDR2 (germline): SQVTM, ANQGSEA. This CDR3 has 11 residues. The V segment lost 6 bases and the J segment 8 bases; nucleotides outside the gene matches: 6. CDR3 DNA sequence: TGCAGCGTCTATCAGACAGGGGAAGCTTTCTTT. It is translated as CSVYQTGEAFF.

The V gene is TRBV30, the J gene TRBJ1-5, with no clear D. This CDR3 comprises 13 residues. The germline CDR1 and CDR2 sequences are GTSNPN and SVGIG (reference sequence). V lost 1 base, J lost 0 bases, and 4 bases lay in between. Here the CDR3 reads CAWSGISNQPQHF. The CDR3 DNA is TGTGCCTGGAGTGGGATTAGCAATCAGCCCCAGCATTTT.

This chain connects TRBV10-1 to TRBJ2-2; D is uncertain. The CDR3 length is 13 residues. Germline loops: CDR1 WNHNN, CDR2 SYGVQD (reference sequence). V lost 4 bases, J lost 3 bases, and 6 bases lay in between. CDR3 region: CASSAPHTGELFF. The CDR3 DNA sequence: TGCGCCAGCAGTGCCCCACACACCGGGGAGCTGTTTTTT.

The rearrangement links TRBV3-1 (or the pseudogene TRBV3-2) to TRBJ1-3; unclear D gene. Germline V lookup: CDR1 LGHDT, CDR2 YNNKEL (reference sequence). The length of the CDR3 is 14 residues. Trimming stripped 2 bases from V and 5 bases from J, with 10 bases between. The CDR3 nucleotides read TGTGCCAGCAGCCAATTAGGGCGTCGAAACACCATATATTTT. It is translated as CASSQLGRRNTIYF.

The V and J genes are TRBV5-1 and TRBJ1-2; 9 bases align to TRBD1. The CDR3 extends over 14 amino acids. CDR1 and CDR2 (germline): SGHRS, YFSETQ. J was trimmed by 4 bases and V by 4 bases; bases with no gene match: 5. The CDR3 loop reads CASSHPTGGYGYTF. As DNA, the CDR3 is TGCGCCAGCAGCCATCCGACAGGGGGCTATGGCTACACCTTC.

The rearrangement joins TRBV19 to TRBJ1-5, with D tentatively TRBD1 (6 bases). Germline CDR1 reads LNHDA; CDR2 reads SQIVND (reference sequence). CDR3 size: 14 residues. Between the trimmed V and J ends, which lost 9 bases and 0 bases, there was a span of 12 bases. The CDR3 region is CASNRVISNQPQHF. Here the CDR3 DNA reads TGTGCCAGCAACAGGGTGATTAGCAATCAGCCCCAGCATTTT.

V usage is TRBV5-6 and J usage is TRBJ2-7; tentatively, D is TRBD1 (5 bases). Trimming removed 0 bases at V and 3 bases at J, with 13 bases between. Germline-derived CDR1 and CDR2 are SGHDT and YYEEEE. The CDR3 spans 15 residues. The CDR3 DNA follows: TGTGCCAGCAGCTTGGTAGGTGACAGTGACTACGAGCAGTACTTC. Its translation: CASSLVGDSDYEQYF. The full variable domain, rest sourced from reference TRBV5-6 and TRBJ2-7, is DAGVTQSPTHLIKTRGQQVTLRCSPKSGHDTVSWYQQALGQGPQFIFQYYEEEERQRGNFPDRFSGHQFPNYSSELNVNALLLGDSALYLCASSLVGDSDYEQYFGPGTRLTVT.

The chain combines TRBV28 with TRBJ1-2, with D unresolved. Germline CDR1 MDHEN, CDR2 SYDVKM. V was cut by 6 bases and J by 8 bases, with 16 bases left in between. This CDR3 spans 13 amino acids. The CDR3 nucleotides read TGTGCCAGCAGCCCCATTTGGGTGGGAGGCTACACCTTC. Translated, it gives CASSPIWVGGYTF.

This sequence joins TRBV13 and TRBJ1-2; 8 bases fit TRBD1. The germline gives CDR1 PRHDT, CDR2 FYEKMQ (reference sequence). There are 15 residues in the CDR3. V gave up 8 bases and J gave up 1 base; unmatched junction bases: 9. CDR3 region: CASRRTGKYNYGYTF. CDR3 coding DNA: TGTGCCAGCCGCAGGACAGGGAAGTATAACTATGGCTACACCTTC.

This rearrangement joins TRBV18 to TRBJ1-5, with 7 bases identical to TRBD1. Germline loops: CDR1 KGHSH, CDR2 LQKENI. This CDR3 comprises 15 residues. With V trimmed by 8 bases and J by 1 base, 8 bases remained unmatched. Here the CDR3 reads CASRPGTASNQPQHF. The CDR3 DNA sequence: TGTGCCAGCCGCCCCGGGACAGCGAGCAATCAGCCCCAGCATTTT.

The V call is TRBV30, the J call TRBJ1-1; D remains unclear. The ends were cut back, 4 bases at V and 8 bases at J, with 11 bases in the middle. The CDR3 has 11 amino acids. Germline V gene data show CDR1 as GTSNPN and CDR2 as SVGIG (reference sequence). DNA of the CDR3: TGTGCCTGGAACAAAGGGAGGGAAGCTTTCTTT. Its translation is CAWNKGREAFF.

V usage is TRBV5-1 and J usage is TRBJ2-1; D perhaps matches TRBD2 (6 bases). This CDR3 region has 18 residues. The V and J ends lost 5 bases and 6 bases respectively, with 27 bases between them. CDR1 is SGHRS, CDR2 YFSETQ, per germline. CDR3 amino acids: CASRQEYLAIGRGNEQFF. The CDR3 nucleotides are TGCGCCAGCAGGCAAGAATATCTAGCAATCGGGAGAGGCAATGAGCAGTTCTTC.

The J gene is TRBJ2-2, the V gene TRBV3-1 (or the pseudogene TRBV3-2); the match to TRBD1 covers 7 bases. Germline values: CDR1 LGHDT, CDR2 YNNKEL (reference sequence). There are 13 residues in the CDR3. The ends lost 11 bases at V and 2 bases at J; junction bases unmatched: 5. CDR3 residues: CAAQGPNTGELFF. The CDR3, as DNA: TGTGCCGCACAGGGGCCCAACACCGGGGAGCTGTTTTTT.